The text below deals with one TCR beta chain. Its antigen is unknown. These data belong to a study of T cells in Graves' hyperthyroidism and ophthalmopathy. Regarding the study as a whole: In blood, most of the thyroid clonotypes expanded above 0.001 were also present.

RNA transcripts served as the template for amplifying TCR beta CDR3 regions. Carried out on the TCR CDR3, a first-round RT-PCR used the HTBI primer set. TCRdb used MiXCR to reprocess the multiplex PCR reads, holding one entry per CDR3 protein. This sample carries about 400,000 distinct CDR3 sequences, about 15% of them seen once, and the ten largest clones take less than 35%. The clonotype originates from a woman in her thirties with Graves' hyperthyroidism. The specimen was blood.

CDR3 in DNA: TGTGCCAGCAGCTACGGACACTACTCTGGAAACACCATATATTTT. Translating gives CASSYGHYSGNTIYF. This chain links TRBV12-3 or TRBV12-4 with TRBJ1-3; D is perhaps TRBD1 (5 bases). This CDR3 comprises 15 residues. Trimming removed 6 bases at V and 0 bases at J, with 12 bases between.